This T cell receptor (beta chain) came from a study of CD8+CD57+ T cells in acquired aplastic anemia. Findings of the study overall: Researchers reported that CD8+ Simpson's diversity was not significantly different in patients versus controls. In common between the patients and the controls were more than 25 CD8+ CDR3 sequences.

The ends lost 5 bases at V and 2 bases at J; junction bases unmatched: 6. The germline CDR1 and CDR2 sequences are DFQATT and SNEGSKA (reference sequence). The CDR3 is 14 residues long. Concerning this clonotype itself: What it binds is not known.

It was genomic DNA that served as the template for profiling TCR beta VDJ and CDR3. TCRdb processed the reads anew with MiXCR; each CDR3 protein has one entry. Of under 350,000 distinct CDR3 sequences in the sample, under 65% were seen once. Flow cytometry had shown expanded CD8+CD57+ cells in the patients chosen for sequencing. This sequence was found in a human donor with aplastic anemia. This chain links TRBV20-1 with TRBJ2-5, with 9 bases that match TRBD2. Input material: sorted CD4+, CD8+, or CD8+CD57+ T cells (not recorded which) from PBMCs. CDR3 sequence: CSAPRTSVQETQYF. Here the CDR3 DNA reads TGCAGTGCTCCCAGGACTAGCGTACAAGAGACCCAGTACTTC.